These 9 T cell receptor beta chains came from one sample sequenced in a study of vaccination effects on CD4 cells after COVID-19. The antigens for these receptors are not known. At the end of about ten days of culture, CD4+ T cells were isolated. TCRdb keeps only in-frame clones here, not all; method: immunoSEQ multiplex PCR. The table shows about 46,000 clones, with roughly 72% occurring only once. The sequencing used CD4+ T cells from PBMCs cultured without peptide, collected before COVID-19 vaccination. These receptor sequences come from a human donor who had a prior SARS-CoV-2 infection.

On this clone: Additional DNA sequences in this sample encode the identical CDR3. The rearrangement links TRBV5-1 to TRBJ2-2, with 8 bases that match TRBD1. The J segment lost 1 base and the V segment lost 3 bases, leaving 2 bases of the junction unmatched. CDR3 length: 15 amino acids. Germline values: CDR1 SGHRS, CDR2 YFSETQ. CDR3 nucleotides: TGCGCCAGCAGCTGGGGGACAGGGAACACCGGGGAGCTGTTTTTT. Its translation: CASSWGTGNTGELFF.

The V gene is TRBV7-8, the J gene TRBJ2-2; 7 bases are a match to TRBD1. This CDR3 contains 16 residues. The V gene's germline CDR1 is SGHVS and CDR2 FQNEAQ. Trimming removed 4 bases from V and 2 bases from J; junction bases left unmatched: 7. The CDR3 region has the DNA TGTGCCAGCAGCTCCGCCAGGGGGTACAACACCGGGGAGCTGTTTTTT. It encodes CASSSARGYNTGELFF. The full variable domain, rest sourced from reference TRBV7-8 and TRBJ2-2, is GAGVSQSPRYKVAKRGQDVALRCDPISGHVSLFWYQQALGQGPEFLTYFQNEAQLDKSGLPSDRFFAERPEGSVSTLKIQRTQQEDSAVYLCASSSARGYNTGELFFGEGSRLTVL.

The J gene is TRBJ2-7, the V gene TRBV4-2; unclear D gene. V lost 0 bases and J 2 bases, leaving 11 bases between the germline ends. Germline CDR1 LGHNA, CDR2 YNFKEQ. This CDR3 is built from 15 residues. The CDR3, as DNA: TGTGCCAGCAGCCAAGAGCACGCGAAGACCTACGAGCAGTACTTC. The encoded protein is CASSQEHAKTYEQYF.

In its sample, this clone was seen a few times. The chain is built from TRBV11-2 and TRBJ2-5; TRBD2 agrees at 9 bases. The CDR3 consists of 16 residues. Germline CDR1 SGHAT, CDR2 FQNNGV. V was pared by 0 bases and J by 2 bases, with 4 bases of the junction left unmatched. The CDR3 sequence: CASSLEAGGWQETQYF. For the CDR3, the DNA is TGTGCCAGCAGCTTAGAGGCGGGAGGGTGGCAAGAGACCCAGTACTTC.

The rearrangement links TRBV5-1 to TRBJ1-1; 12 bases agree with TRBD1. V was clipped by 4 bases and J by 4 bases; unmatched bases: 5. CDR1 and CDR2 (germline): SGHRS, YFSETQ. This CDR3 contains 15 residues. Here the CDR3 reads CASSAGQGAGTEAFF. In DNA, the CDR3 is TGCGCCAGCAGCGCGGGACAGGGGGCTGGCACTGAAGCTTTCTTT.

This clone appeared a single time. The rearrangement links TRBV19 to TRBJ2-2, with TRBD2 matching over 8 bases. Germline V gene sequence: CDR1 LNHDA, CDR2 SQIVND (reference sequence). With 2 bases clipped from V and 2 bases from J, the junction kept 7 bases outside the gene matches. The CDR3 runs 17 residues. CDR3 coding DNA: TGTGCCAGTAGTATATATTCGGGGGGGCTAAACACCGGGGAGCTGTTTTTT. It is translated as CASSIYSGGLNTGELFF.

The V call is TRBV15, the J call TRBJ2-3; D is unclear. The V end was cut by 5 bases, the J end by 2 bases, with 8 bases between. CDR3 length: 13 amino acids. Germline CDR1 LNHNV, CDR2 YYDKDF (reference sequence). CDR3 sequence reads: CATSPDPTDTQYF. In DNA, the CDR3 is TGTGCCACCAGCCCCGACCCCACAGATACGCAGTATTTT.

The chain couples TRBV14 to TRBJ1-2; D not certain. V dropped 5 bases and J dropped 1 base, with 8 bases sitting between them. Germline CDR1 SGHDN, CDR2 FVKESK. This CDR3 is built from 13 residues. CDR3 nucleotides: TGTGCCAGCAGCGATCTTGGTAACTATGGCTACACCTTC. Translated: CASSDLGNYGYTF.

The rearrangement joins TRBV2 to TRBJ2-5; D is undetermined. Germline V gene lookup returns CDR1 SNHLY and CDR2 FYNNEI. The ends were cut back, 4 bases at V and 1 base at J, with 7 bases in the middle. The CDR3 is 13 residues long. DNA of the CDR3: TGTGCCAGCAGTGTCGTGCCCCAAGAGACCCAGTACTTC. It codes for CASSVVPQETQYF.